This T cell receptor (beta chain) originates from a study of blood T cell repertoires in COVID-19. Looking at the study overall: The United States, Italy and Spain provided the acute and convalescent COVID-19 samples. Nucleic acid was either cDNA or gDNA, and it came from T cells, B-cell-depleted T cells, or PBMCs.

Seattle researchers signed up patients amid active infection and tracked them longitudinally. How the authors handled the data: Researchers report that nucleated cell counts were estimated from reference gene primer amplification. Libraries were prepared by immunoSEQ multiplex PCR; TCRdb keeps only in-frame clonotypes and omits some of them. D and trimming come from the DNA, and the V and J calls and clone size come from that table. The sample has 250,000 to 350,000 clones, 80% to 95% seen once; the top ten hold approximately 6.8%. Material for sequencing was peripheral blood. This TCR derives from a woman aged 25 to 39 with COVID-19, enrolled during active disease.

The DNA for the CDR3 is TGTGCCAGCAGCCAAGGAGGGCCGGGACAGGGGTATTCACCCCTCCACTTT. Translated: CASSQGGPGQGYSPLHF. The rearrangement joins TRBV3-1 (or the pseudogene TRBV3-2) to TRBJ1-6, with 10 bases matching TRBD1. This CDR3 contains 17 residues. Looked up from germline, CDR1 is LGHDT and CDR2 is YNNKEL (reference sequence). Losses at the gene ends were 1 base for V and 8 bases for J; bases not matched to a gene: 8.